The 29 T cell receptor beta chains given below trace back to one sample, sequenced in a study of radiotherapy plus CTLA-4 blockade in lung cancer. Profiled with immunoSEQ multiplex PCR; TCRdb holds only in-frame clones, not every one. This sample has approximately 46,000 clones, with approximately 85% found just once. The sequenced sample was peripheral blood, obtained from a patient treated with radiotherapy plus ipilimumab. These receptors originate from a human donor with non-small cell lung cancer whose response to radiotherapy plus ipilimumab could not be evaluated.

The chain combines TRBV4-3 with TRBJ2-7; 9 bases are shared with TRBD1. This CDR3 spans 14 amino acids. Per the germline V gene, CDR1 is LGHNA and CDR2 is YSLEER. The trim removed 4 bases at V and 5 bases at J, leaving 6 bases unmatched. The CDR3 DNA reads as TGCGCCAGCAGCCCTCGGACAGGGGACCACGAGCAGTACTTC. Amino acid sequence: CASSPRTGDHEQYF.

This chain joins TRBV29-1 and TRBJ1-4; 7 nucleotides align to TRBD1. Germline assignment: CDR1 SQVTM and CDR2 ANQGSEA. The CDR3 runs to 14 residues. V shed 7 bases, J shed 5 bases, and the junction held 10 bases outside the gene matches. CDR3 nucleotides: TGCAGCGCTTCCATGACAGGGTCGAATGAAAAACTGTTTTTT. This gives the protein CSASMTGSNEKLFF.

In its sample, this clone was seen once. J is TRBJ2-7 and V is TRBV18, with D hard to call. The V end was cut by 3 bases, the J end by 2 bases, with 8 bases between. This CDR3 spans 13 amino acids. Germline values: CDR1 KGHSH, CDR2 LQKENI. The CDR3 reads CASSPPGAYEQYF. The CDR3, as DNA: TGTGCCAGCTCACCCCCGGGTGCCTACGAGCAGTACTTC.

V usage is TRBV11-3 and J usage is TRBJ2-7; no clear D. V lost 5 bases, J lost 6 bases, and 11 bases lay in between. The CDR3 has 12 amino acids. Germline V CDR1 and CDR2: SGHNT, YENEEA. CDR3 sequence (DNA): TGTGCCAGCAGCCTTCCCGCGGTCGAGCAGTACTTC. Translated: CASSLPAVEQYF.

This chain links TRBV20-1 with TRBJ1-1; no firm D call. V lost 6 bases, J lost 0 bases, and 5 bases lay in between. The germline V gene has CDR1 DFQATT and CDR2 SNEGSKA (reference sequence). The CDR3 is 11 residues long. The CDR3: CSAALNTEAFF. DNA for the CDR3: TGCAGTGCGGCCCTGAACACTGAAGCTTTCTTT.

The V call is TRBV7-2, the J call TRBJ2-5, with 8 bases aligning to TRBD1. The J call may be incorrect, as the DNA end agrees better with TRBJ2-7. The CDR3 has 13 residues. The germline V gene encodes CDR1 SGHTA and CDR2 FQGNSA. CDR3 sequence: CASSPGTGYEQYF. CDR3 DNA: TGTGCCAGCAGCCCTGGGACAGGCTACGAGCAGTACTTC.

V usage is TRBV7-2 and J usage is TRBJ2-7; 9 bases agree with TRBD2. CDR3 length: 15 residues. Germline V gives CDR1 SGHTA, CDR2 FQGNSA. The junction had 3 bases not matched to a gene; V was cut back by 1 base and J by 2 bases. The CDR3 reads CASSLGLAGPYEQYF. Here the CDR3 DNA reads TGTGCCAGCAGCTTAGGGCTAGCGGGACCCTACGAGCAGTACTTC.

The rearrangement uses TRBV10-3 and TRBJ2-3; TRBD1 might be the D (5 bases). This CDR3 comprises 15 residues. Germline values: CDR1 ENHRY, CDR2 SYGVKD. Trimming removed 0 bases at V and 5 bases at J, with 12 bases between. Here the CDR3 reads CAISESGQGVDTQYF. The CDR3 DNA is TGTGCCATCAGTGAGTCTGGCCAGGGCGTAGATACGCAGTATTTT.

For the CDR3, the DNA is TGTGCCACCAGCGGATTACTAGCGGGGTACCAAGAGACCCAGTACTTC. Translation: CATSGLLAGYQETQYF. The rearrangement links TRBV15 to TRBJ2-5, with 10 bases matching TRBD2. This CDR3 has 16 amino acids. V lost 5 bases to trimming and J lost 0 bases; unmatched junction nucleotides: 6. In germline, CDR1 is LNHNV, CDR2 YYDKDF (reference sequence).

The sample holds a few counts of this clone. The V and J genes are TRBV14 and TRBJ1-4, with TRBD1 identical over 9 bases. V shed 4 bases, J shed 1 base, and the junction held 4 bases outside the gene matches. The CDR3 contains 16 residues. The V gene's germline CDR1 is SGHDN and CDR2 FVKESK. The DNA for the CDR3 is TGTGCCAGCAGCCTTCCGGACAGGGGAACTAATGAAAAACTGTTTTTT. Protein sequence: CASSLPDRGTNEKLFF. The full variable domain, with the rest looked up from reference TRBV14 and TRBJ1-4, is EAGVTQFPSHSVIEKGQTVTLRCDPISGHDNLYWYRRVMGKEIKFLLHFVKESKQDESGMPNNRFLAERTGGTYSTLKVQPAELEDSGVYFCASSLPDRGTNEKLFFGSGTQLSVL.

The rearrangement links TRBV5-5 to TRBJ2-7; D is perhaps TRBD2 (6 bases). The germline V and J ends were trimmed by 4 bases and 7 bases, with 12 bases remaining between them. This CDR3 is built from 12 residues. Germline lookup yields CDR1 SGHKS and CDR2 YYEKEE (reference sequence). This CDR3 reads CASSRDLFEQYF. Here the CDR3 DNA reads TGTGCCAGCAGCCGGGACTTATTTGAGCAGTACTTC.

V gene TRBV19 combines with J gene TRBJ1-5; no firm D call. The CDR3 contains 16 residues. Germline CDR1 is LNHDA and CDR2 is SQIVND (reference sequence). Deletions cut 3 bases from V and 1 base from J, with 13 bases between. The chain's CDR3 is CASSMGQKRSNQPQHF. As DNA, the CDR3 is TGTGCCAGTAGTATGGGCCAGAAACGGAGCAATCAGCCCCAGCATTTT.

The CDR3, as DNA: TGTGCCAGCAGCCAACGGGGACGGGGGGAATACGAGCAGTACTTC. Translating it yields CASSQRGRGEYEQYF. The genes are TRBV7-2 and TRBJ2-7; 7 positions agree with TRBD2. In germline, CDR1 is SGHTA, CDR2 FQGNSA. This CDR3 has 15 residues. J was trimmed by 4 bases and V by 5 bases; bases with no gene match: 11.

The chain recombines TRBV27 with TRBJ2-1; perhaps TRBD2 as D (6 bases). The ends were cut back, 6 bases at V and 7 bases at J, with 13 bases in the middle. This CDR3 spans 13 amino acids. Germline-derived CDR1 and CDR2 are MNHEY and SMNVEV (reference sequence). This chain's CDR3 is CASSRPGGNEQFF. As DNA, the CDR3 is TGTGCCAGCAGCCGACCCGGAGGGAATGAGCAGTTCTTC.

This clone was recorded a few times. The chain is built from TRBV11-3 and TRBJ2-1; 8 bases are a match to TRBD2. Germline V lookup: CDR1 SGHNT, CDR2 YENEEA. The CDR3 runs to 16 residues. The V and J ends lost 4 bases and 9 bases, in that order; junction bases with no gene match: 14. CDR3 residues: CASSSSGTRDGAEQFF. DNA for the CDR3: TGTGCCAGCAGCTCCTCCGGGACTAGGGACGGAGCTGAGCAGTTCTTC.

The chain recombines TRBV27 with TRBJ2-5; D not resolved. V lost 7 bases to trimming and J lost 2 bases, with 8 bases between them. CDR1 and CDR2 from the germline V gene are MNHEY and SMNVEV (reference sequence). The CDR3 covers 12 residues. CDR3: CASNNPQETQYF. The CDR3 DNA is TGTGCCAGCAACAACCCTCAAGAGACCCAGTACTTC.

The rearrangement joins TRBV2 to TRBJ1-1; D not certain. Germline CDR1 SNHLY, CDR2 FYNNEI. The CDR3 loop spans 11 amino acids. V was trimmed by 4 bases and J by 11 bases, leaving 11 bases between them. The CDR3 reads CASSGGVGAFF. The CDR3 region has the DNA TGTGCCAGCAGTGGCGGTGTTGGTGCTTTCTTT. Variable domain in full (rest from reference TRBV2 and TRBJ1-1): EPEVTQTPSHQVTQMGQEVILRCVPISNHLYFYWYRQILGQKVEFLVSFYNNEISEKSEIFDDQFSVERPDGSNFTLKIRSTKLEDSAMYFCASSGGVGAFFGQGTRLTVV.

A single count supports this clone. The chain is built from TRBV4-1 and TRBJ1-4; D possibly corresponds to TRBD1 (6 bases). V was shortened by 1 base and J by 3 bases, with 18 bases between the two germline ends. CDR3 length: 18 residues. Germline V gene lookup returns CDR1 MGHRA and CDR2 YSYEKL. CDR3 nucleotides: TGCGCCAGCAGCCAAGGGGGGGGTACAGGGAAGCCTAATGAAAAACTGTTTTTT. As protein: CASSQGGGTGKPNEKLFF.

The rearrangement joins TRBV4-3 to TRBJ2-2, with TRBD2 matching 10 bases. Germline V gene lookup returns CDR1 LGHNA and CDR2 YSLEER. CDR3 size: 16 residues. V lost 4 bases and J lost 1; bases outside the gene matches: 3. The CDR3 region is CASSRRTSGNTGELFF. The CDR3, as DNA: TGCGCCAGCAGCCGCAGGACTAGCGGGAACACCGGGGAGCTGTTTTTT.

The CDR3 sequence: CASRPRDRVNQPQHF. The DNA for the CDR3 is TGTGCCAGCAGACCACGGGACAGGGTAAACCAGCCCCAGCATTTT. The chain has TRBV28 and TRBJ1-5; 9 bases map to TRBD1. The length of the CDR3 is 15 residues. J was trimmed by 7 bases and V by 6 bases; bases with no gene match: 10. Germline V gene sequence: CDR1 MDHEN, CDR2 SYDVKM.

This chain uses TRBV6-5 with TRBJ1-4; the D gene is possibly TRBD1 (6 bases). CDR3 length: 16 amino acids. From germline, CDR1 is MNHEY and CDR2 SVGAGI. V shed 2 bases and J shed 7 bases, with 17 bases lying between them. CDR3 in amino acids: CASSYTTQGTSEKLFF. In DNA, the CDR3 is TGTGCCAGCAGTTACACAACCCAGGGGACCTCTGAAAAACTGTTTTTT.

The chain links TRBV5-1 to TRBJ1-2; 8 bases are shared with TRBD1. CDR3 length: 14 amino acids. V lost 2 bases and J lost 8; bases outside the gene matches: 8. CDR1 is SGHRS, CDR2 YFSETQ, per germline. CDR3 sequence (DNA): TGCGCCAGCAGCTTAACAGGGGGGATCTTAGGCTACACCTTC. It codes for CASSLTGGILGYTF.

V and J are TRBV2 and TRBJ1-4; 8 bases are shared with TRBD1. Germline trimming cut 5 bases from V and 4 bases from J; bases unmatched to any gene: 9. Germline lookup yields CDR1 SNHLY and CDR2 FYNNEI. This CDR3 is 16 amino acids long. The chain's CDR3 is CASSIPGGADNEKLFF. The DNA for the CDR3 is TGTGCCAGCAGTATTCCAGGGGGCGCGGATAATGAAAAACTGTTTTTT.

The chain has TRBV4-1 and TRBJ2-1; possibly TRBD1 for D (5 bases). The germline V gene encodes CDR1 MGHRA and CDR2 YSYEKL. CDR3 length: 16 residues. Trimming cost V 6 bases and J 1 base, with 16 bases left between them. CDR3 loop: CASSPWPDSSYNEQFF. The CDR3 DNA reads TGCGCCAGCAGTCCATGGCCAGACAGTTCCTACAATGAGCAGTTCTTC.

This clone was seen only once. The chain is built from TRBV27 and TRBJ2-1; TRBD2 matches 11 bases. With V trimmed by 5 bases and J by 4 bases, 10 bases remained unmatched. The germline V gene has CDR1 MNHEY and CDR2 SMNVEV (reference sequence). CDR3 size: 17 residues. For the CDR3, the DNA is TGTGCCAGCAGTCCCGGACCGGGACTAGCGGTTTACAATGAGCAGTTCTTC. Translated, it gives CASSPGPGLAVYNEQFF.

The chain joins TRBV7-9 to TRBJ2-1; 7 nucleotides line up with TRBD2. Trimming removed 5 bases from V and 1 base from J; junction bases left unmatched: 5. Germline values: CDR1 SEHNR, CDR2 FQNEAQ (reference sequence). The CDR3 sequence is 15 residues long. The DNA for the CDR3 is TGTGCCAGCAGCCCCGGGACTACTTCCTACAATGAGCAGTTCTTC. This translates into CASSPGTTSYNEQFF. The variable domain in full, completed from reference TRBV7-9 and TRBJ2-1, reads DTGVSQNPRHKITKRGQNVTFRCDPISEHNRLYWYRQTLGQGPEFLTYFQNEAQLEKSRLLSDRFSAERPKGSFSTLEIQRTEQGDSAMYLCASSPGTTSYNEQFFGPGTRLTVL.

The rearrangement joins TRBV30 to TRBJ1-2; 9 nucleotides line up with TRBD1. Germline CDR1 reads GTSNPN; CDR2 reads SVGIG (reference sequence). V shed 4 bases and J 1 base; nucleotides not matched to a gene: 7. The CDR3 length is 15 residues. This chain's CDR3 is CAWIRDRAINYGYTF. In DNA form, the CDR3 reads TGTGCCTGGATCCGGGACAGGGCTATTAACTATGGCTACACCTTC.

The V and J genes are TRBV28 and TRBJ2-5; 7 bases line up with TRBD2. CDR1 is MDHEN, CDR2 SYDVKM, per germline. J gave up 5 bases and V 6 bases, and 6 bases lay outside the gene matches. CDR3 size: 13 residues. CDR3 residues: CASSPYGRETQYF. The DNA for the CDR3 is TGTGCCAGCAGCCCCTACGGGAGGGAGACCCAGTACTTC.

The chain has TRBV27 and TRBJ1-2, with D perhaps matching TRBD1 (6 bases). The CDR3 is 16 amino acids. CDR1 is MNHEY and CDR2 is SMNVEV in the germline V gene (reference sequence). The V and J ends lost 3 bases and 1 base respectively, with 15 bases between them. CDR3 bases: TGTGCCAGCAGTTTCTGGGGGGGGCAGGGTAACTATGGCTACACCTTC. It yields the protein CASSFWGGQGNYGYTF.